Listed below are T cell receptor beta chains from one sample, sequenced in a study of cytomegalovirus exposure and HLA in healthy donors. This table comes from immunoSEQ multiplex PCR, and its TCRdb copy is limited to in-frame clones, with some not included. The sample lists about 160,000 clones, roughly four fifths seen once, with around 3.1% in the top ten. The sequenced material came from PBMCs. The receptors derive from a woman in her thirties or forties in good health and CMV-seronegative. The CDR3 runs from the conserved cysteine through the conserved F or W. The D gene is left open where the match is weak. Not every row has a clone size; where given, it reads once, few, many or a size class.

.	TRBV15	TRBJ2-1	.	TGTGCCACCAGCAGAGATCTGACGACGACAGGAGAGCAGTTCTTC	CATSRDLTTTGEQFF
TRBD1	TRBV5-1	TRBJ1-1	.	TGCGCCAGCAGCAGCCAGGGGGGCGTGAACACTGAAGCTTTCTTT	CASSSQGGVNTEAFF
TRBD1	TRBV28	TRBJ2-7	.	TGTGCCAGCAAATCTACAGGGGTTTCCTACGAGCAGTACTTC	CASKSTGVSYEQYF
.	TRBV4-2	TRBJ2-1	.	TGTGCCAGCAGCCAACGGGGTATTACCAATGAGCAGTTCTTC	CASSQRGITNEQFF
TRBD2	TRBV5-8	TRBJ2-7	.	TGTGCCAGCAGCCCGATAGCGGGGGTTAGCTCCTACGAGCAGTACTTC	CASSPIAGVSSYEQYF
TRBD1	TRBV5-1	TRBJ2-1	.	TGCGCCAGCAGCCGGACAGGGGGCATGTATGAGCAGTTCTTC	CASSRTGGMYEQFF
.	TRBV6-5	TRBJ1-1	few	TGTGCCAGCAGTTACTCGCGAGTGAACACTGAAGCTTTCTTT	CASSYSRVNTEAFF
.	TRBV6-5	TRBJ2-2	.	TGTGCCAGCAGTTACTTTGTCGGCGGATCCACCGGGGAGCTGTTTTTT	CASSYFVGGSTGELFF
TRBD1	TRBV2	TRBJ1-3	few	TGTGCCAGCAGTAAAGAGACAGGGAGCTCTGGAAACACCATATATTTT	CASSKETGSSGNTIYF
.	TRBV5-5	TRBJ1-1	.	TGTGCCAGCAGCCCCCCCGGGTTGAGCACTGAAGCTTTCTTT	CASSPPGLSTEAFF
TRBD1	TRBV10-2	TRBJ1-1	.	TGCGCCAGCAGAGGGGGCTCCGACACTGAAGCTTTCTTT	CASRGGSDTEAFF